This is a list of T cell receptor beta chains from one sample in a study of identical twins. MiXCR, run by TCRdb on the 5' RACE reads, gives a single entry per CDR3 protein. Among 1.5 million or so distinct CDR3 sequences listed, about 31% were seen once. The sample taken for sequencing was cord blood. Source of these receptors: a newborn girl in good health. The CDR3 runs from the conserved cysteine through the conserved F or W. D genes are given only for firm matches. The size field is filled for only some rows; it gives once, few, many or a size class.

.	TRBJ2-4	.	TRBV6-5	CASRGRTALGEQYF	TGTGCCAGCAGAGGAAGGACAGCCTTGGGGGAGCAGTACTTC
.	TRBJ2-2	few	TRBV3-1	CASSPAFKNTGELFF	TGTGCCAGCAGTCCAGCCTTTAAGAACACCGGGGAGCTGTTTTTT
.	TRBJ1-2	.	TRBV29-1	CSVGQFNYGYTF	TGCAGCGTTGGGCAGTTTAACTATGGCTACACCTTC
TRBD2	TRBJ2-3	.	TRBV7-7	CASSLPRTSGRTDTQYF	TGTGCTAGCAGCTTACCCCGGACTAGCGGGAGGACAGATACGCAGTATTTT
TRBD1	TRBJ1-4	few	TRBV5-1	CASSSGQGWKEKLFF	TGCGCCAGCAGCTCGGGACAGGGTTGGAAGGAAAAACTGTTTTTT
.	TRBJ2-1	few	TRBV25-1	CASSEYGRTKYNEQFF	TGTGCCAGCAGTGAATACGGCCGAACGAAATACAATGAGCAGTTCTTC
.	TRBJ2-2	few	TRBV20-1	CSARGRGPNTGELFF	TGCAGTGCTAGAGGGCGGGGGCCGAACACCGGGGAGCTGTTTTTT
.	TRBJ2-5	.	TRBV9	CASSVGGGRTQETQYF	TGTGCCAGCAGCGTAGGGGGAGGCAGAACTCAAGAGACCCAGTACTTC
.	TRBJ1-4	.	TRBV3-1	CASSQVSRQGAEKLFF	TGTGCCAGCAGCCAAGTTTCCCGTCAGGGAGCCGAAAAACTGTTTTTT
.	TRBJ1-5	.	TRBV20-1	CSARSGGGHQPQHF	TGCAGTGCTAGGTCTGGGGGAGGGCATCAGCCCCAGCATTTT
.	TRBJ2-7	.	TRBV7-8	CASSFAGVAYEQYF	TGTGCCAGCAGCTTCGCAGGGGTGGCCTACGAGCAGTACTTC
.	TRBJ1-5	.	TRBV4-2	CASSQKDRAFNQPQHF	TGTGCCAGCAGCCAAAAGGACCGAGCATTTAATCAGCCCCAGCATTTT
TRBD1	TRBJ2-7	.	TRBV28	CASSSPGTGSTEQYF	TGTGCCAGCAGTTCCCCCGGGACAGGGTCTACCGAGCAGTACTTC
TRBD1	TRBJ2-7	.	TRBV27	CASRPQGVPYEQYF	TGTGCCAGCAGACCGCAGGGGGTGCCCTACGAGCAGTACTTC
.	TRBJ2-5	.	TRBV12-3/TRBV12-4	CASSLLIGTPPLGETQYF	TGTGCCAGCAGCCTCCTAATAGGGACCCCCCCCCTAGGGGAGACCCAGTACTTC
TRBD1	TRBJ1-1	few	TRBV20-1	CSASHWDRANTEAFF	TGCAGTGCTAGTCACTGGGACAGGGCCAACACTGAAGCTTTCTTT
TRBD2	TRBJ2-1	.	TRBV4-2	CASSQGWTSGIEQFF	TGTGCCAGCAGCCAAGGGTGGACTAGCGGGATTGAGCAGTTCTTC
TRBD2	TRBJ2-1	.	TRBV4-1	CASSRGLASHEQFF	TGCGCCAGCAGCCGGGGACTAGCGTCGCATGAGCAGTTCTTC
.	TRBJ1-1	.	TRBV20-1	CSARGLTGLNTEAFF	TGCAGTGCTAGAGGATTAACAGGGTTGAACACTGAAGCTTTCTTT
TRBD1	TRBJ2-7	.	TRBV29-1	CSVGQGYNEQYF	TGCAGCGTTGGACAGGGGTATAATGAGCAGTACTTC
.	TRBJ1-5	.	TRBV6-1	CASSEFKPQHF	TGTGCCAGCAGTGAATTCAAGCCCCAGCATTTT
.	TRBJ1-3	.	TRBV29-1	CSVAKDGSGNTIYF	TGCAGCGTTGCGAAAGACGGCTCTGGAAACACCATATATTTT
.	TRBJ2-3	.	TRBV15	CAIGHTDTQYF	TGTGCCATCGGTCACACAGATACGCAGTATTTT
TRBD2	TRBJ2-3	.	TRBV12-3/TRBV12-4	CASRRRTGSITSGSSTDTQYF	TGTGCCAGCAGGCGACGGACAGGCTCGATAACTAGCGGGAGTAGCACAGATACGCAGTATTTT
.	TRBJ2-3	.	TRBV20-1	CSELGSTDTQYF	TGCAGTGAACTTGGGAGCACAGATACGCAGTATTTT
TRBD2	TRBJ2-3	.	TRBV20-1	CSASKREPTDTQYF	TGCAGTGCTAGCAAGCGGGAACCCACAGATACGCAGTATTTT
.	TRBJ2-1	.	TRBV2	CASRGGQADYEQFF	TGTGCCAGCAGAGGGGGACAAGCAGACTACGAGCAGTTCTTC
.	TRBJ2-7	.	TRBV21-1	CAGQTGSYEQYF	TGTGCCGGCCAGACAGGGTCCTACGAGCAGTACTTC
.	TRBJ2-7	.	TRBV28	CASSRAGETYEQYF	TGTGCCAGCAGTCGGGCCGGCGAAACTTACGAGCAGTACTTC
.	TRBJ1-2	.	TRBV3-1	CASSQEGQTCGYTF	TGTGCCAGCAGCCAAGAAGGACAGACCTGTGGCTACACCTTC
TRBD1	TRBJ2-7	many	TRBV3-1	CASSQPGTGSYEQYF	TGTGCCAGCAGCCAACCCGGGACAGGCTCCTACGAGCAGTACTTC
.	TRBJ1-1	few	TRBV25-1	CASSLIGGSEAFF	TGTGCCAGCAGTCTAATCGGGGGTTCGGAAGCTTTCTTT
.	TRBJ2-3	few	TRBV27	CASSLYLSRADTQYF	TGTGCCAGCAGTTTATATCTGAGCAGGGCAGATACGCAGTATTTT
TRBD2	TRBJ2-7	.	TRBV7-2	CASSTSSGPYEQYF	TGTGCCAGCAGCACTTCTAGCGGCCCCTACGAGCAGTACTTC
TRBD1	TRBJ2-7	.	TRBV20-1	CSPQGGQDEQYF	TGCAGCCCACAAGGGGGACAGGACGAGCAGTACTTC
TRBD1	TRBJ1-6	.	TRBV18	CASSPRTQDRVNSPLHF	TGTGCCAGCTCACCACGTACGCAGGACAGGGTAAATTCACCCCTCCACTTT
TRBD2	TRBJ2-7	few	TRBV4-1	CASSHETSYDEQYF	TGCGCCAGCAGCCACGAGACTAGCTATGACGAGCAGTACTTC
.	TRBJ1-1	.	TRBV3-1	CASSQDLRGGEAFF	TGTGCCAGCAGCCAAGACCTCAGGGGCGGTGAAGCTTTCTTT
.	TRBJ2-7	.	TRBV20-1	CSASAGTATYEQYF	TGCAGTGCTTCAGCCGGGACGGCGACCTACGAGCAGTACTTC
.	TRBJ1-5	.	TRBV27	CASSFIAHSNQPQHF	TGTGCCAGCAGTTTTATCGCTCATAGCAATCAGCCCCAGCATTTT
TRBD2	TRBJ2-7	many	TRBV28	CASSLPGLAGYEQYF	TGTGCCAGCAGTTTACCGGGACTAGCCGGGTACGAGCAGTACTTC
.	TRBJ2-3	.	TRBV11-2	CASAVRIDTQYF	TGTGCCAGCGCCGTAAGGATAGATACGCAGTATTTT
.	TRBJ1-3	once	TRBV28	CASSFGRISGNTIYF	TGTGCCAGCAGTTTTGGGCGTATCTCTGGAAACACCATATATTTT
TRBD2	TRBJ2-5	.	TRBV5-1	CASSFGPAGEETQYF	TGCGCCAGCAGCTTCGGACCAGCGGGAGAAGAGACCCAGTACTTC
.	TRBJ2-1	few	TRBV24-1	CATSDSRERAYNEQFF	TGTGCCACCAGTGATTCCCGGGAGAGGGCCTACAATGAGCAGTTCTTC
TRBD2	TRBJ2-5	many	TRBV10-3	CAISESTGLAQETQYF	TGTGCCATCAGTGAGTCGACGGGACTAGCACAAGAGACCCAGTACTTC
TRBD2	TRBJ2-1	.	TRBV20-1	CSARGGLAGGRQFF	TGCAGTGCTAGGGGTGGACTAGCGGGGGGAAGGCAGTTCTTC
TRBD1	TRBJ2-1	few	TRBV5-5	CASSLDPGTGINEQFF	TGTGCCAGCAGCTTAGATCCGGGGACAGGTATCAATGAGCAGTTCTTC
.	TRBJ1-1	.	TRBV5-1	CASSLGVGIGNTEAFF	TGCGCCAGCAGCTTGGGGGTGGGGATTGGGAACACTGAAGCTTTCTTT
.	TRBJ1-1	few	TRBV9	CASSWARNTEAFF	TGTGCCAGCAGCTGGGCGAGAAACACTGAAGCTTTCTTT
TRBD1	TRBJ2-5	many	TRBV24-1	CATSDSRTGEETQYF	TGTGCCACCAGTGATTCCCGGACAGGGGAAGAGACCCAGTACTTC
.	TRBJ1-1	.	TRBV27	CASSLTGLNAEAFF	TGTGCCAGCAGTCTTACCGGGTTGAACGCTGAAGCTTTCTTT